This T cell receptor beta chain is drawn from a study of T-cell reconstitution after alpha-beta-depleted transplantation in children. The V and J ends lost 2 bases and 4 bases respectively, with 14 bases between them. CDR3 length equals 15 residues. The germline V gene has CDR1 SGHAT and CDR2 FQNNGV. Concerning this clonotype: Its antigen is as yet unknown.

Study-wide points: One year after transplant, T-cell counts and diversity came mostly from newly produced T cells.

TCRbeta library construction was performed incorporating unique molecular identifiers. TCRdb passed the PCR reads through MiXCR, listing each CDR3 protein once. The table includes over 100,000 distinct CDR3 sequences, approximately 6% detected once. Source: PBMCs, mostly from graft donor cells, taken 60 days after TCRalphabeta/CD19-depleted stem cell transplant. The chain has TRBV11-2 and TRBJ1-1; possibly TRBD1 for D (6 bases). The TCR was taken from a female patient between 2 and 10 years old who had a stem cell transplant for Fanconi anemia, so the T cells may come from the graft donor. This CDR3 is CASSLPPGVGTEAFF. The DNA for the CDR3 is TGTGCCAGCAGCTTACCCCCAGGGGTGGGCACTGAAGCTTTCTTT.